This is a list of T cell receptor beta chains from one sample in a study of blood T cell repertoires in COVID-19. The repertoire was sequenced with immunoSEQ multiplex PCR; TCRdb's copy has only in-frame clones and lacks some. The profile shows around 70,000 clones, around 80% of them singletons. The specimen sequenced was peripheral blood. Receptors were obtained from a man aged 50 to 60 with COVID-19, enrolled during active disease. The CDR3 runs from the conserved cysteine through the conserved F or W. D genes are given only for firm matches. Clone size, where shown, is once, few, many, or a class for clones that have expanded.

17	TRBV5-5	.	TRBJ2-1	.	TGTGCCAGCAGCCTCCGGGGTCAGCGAACCTCCTACAATGAGCAGTTCTTC	CASSLRGQRTSYNEQFF
14	TRBV19	.	TRBJ1-3	.	TGTGCCAGTAGTACCGGACAGCCCGGAAACACCATATATTTT	CASSTGQPGNTIYF
13	TRBV6-5	.	TRBJ2-3	.	TGTGCCAGCACCATTGGAGGGACAGATACGCAGTATTTT	CASTIGGTDTQYF
18	TRBV9	TRBD2	TRBJ2-1	.	TGTGCCAGCAGCGTAGGAGCGGGAGGAACCCTCTCCTACAATGAGCAGTTCTTC	CASSVGAGGTLSYNEQFF
16	TRBV7-3	TRBD2	TRBJ2-1	.	TGTGCCAGCAGCTTATCTTTCCGGGGAGGGAACAATGAGCAGTTCTTC	CASSLSFRGGNNEQFF
16	TRBV7-8	TRBD2	TRBJ2-5	.	TGTGCCAGCAGCCCCCGGACTAGCGGGATGTCGAAGACCCAGTACTTC	CASSPRTSGMSKTQYF
13	TRBV6-4	.	TRBJ2-1	.	TGTGCCAGCAGTGCTACTAGCTACAATGAGCAGTTCTTC	CASSATSYNEQFF
11	TRBV30	TRBD1	TRBJ2-7	.	TGTGCCTGGAGTGTAGACAGGGGGTATAACTTC	CAWSVDRGYNF
13	TRBV29-1	.	TRBJ1-2	once	TGCAGCGTTGATGAGAGGACTGGATATGGCTACACCTTC	CSVDERTGYGYTF
14	TRBV9	TRBD2	TRBJ2-5	.	TGTGCCAGCAGCCGCGGACTAGGGCTAGAGACCCAGTACTTC	CASSRGLGLETQYF
18	TRBV19	.	TRBJ2-6	.	TGTGCCAGTAAGCCCCGGCAGGGTGCGTTCGGCGGGGCCAACGTCCTGACTTTC	CASKPRQGAFGGANVLTF
11	TRBV28	.	TRBJ1-2	.	TGTGCCAGCGGGGGCCTTTATGGCTACACCTTC	CASGGLYGYTF
14	TRBV5-1	TRBD1	TRBJ1-4	.	TGCGCCAGCAGCGGGGGAGGACAGGGCGAAAAACTGTTTTTT	CASSGGGQGEKLFF
14	TRBV7-3	.	TRBJ2-1	.	TGTGCCAGCAGCTTACGACGGCAGGGGTCCGAAAAGTTCTTC	CASSLRRQGSEKFF
16	TRBV7-9	TRBD1	TRBJ2-3	.	TGTGCCAGCAGCTTAGTTTCGACAGGGGATGGAGATACGCAGTATTTT	CASSLVSTGDGDTQYF
15	TRBV7-8	TRBD1	TRBJ1-6	.	TGTGCCAGCAGCCGTAACAGGGGCCGGGATTCACCCCTCCACTTT	CASSRNRGRDSPLHF
14	TRBV6-5	.	TRBJ1-5	.	TGTGCCAGCAGTTACCAGGGGTCCGGGCAGCCCCAGCATTTT	CASSYQGSGQPQHF
14	TRBV10-1	TRBD1	TRBJ1-1	.	TGCGCCAGCAGGAGGGACAGACGGAACACTGAAGCTTTCTTT	CASRRDRRNTEAFF
14	TRBV5-1	.	TRBJ1-6	many	TGCGCCAGCAGGTCGGGGGGCTTGGATTCACCCCTCCACTTT	CASRSGGLDSPLHF
14	TRBV11-2	.	TRBJ2-7	.	TGTGCCAGCACCCGACAGGCCTCAAACTACGAGCAGTACTTC	CASTRQASNYEQYF
15	TRBV7-9	.	TRBJ1-1	.	TGTGCCAGCAGCTCCCCTCCCAGGGGAAACACTGAAGCTTTCTTT	CASSSPPRGNTEAFF
16	TRBV5-4	TRBD1	TRBJ1-6	.	TGTGCCAGCAGCTCCCCGGGACAGGGCGATAATTCACCCCTCCACTTT	CASSSPGQGDNSPLHF
12	TRBV30	.	TRBJ1-2	once	TGTGCCTGGGAGGTCGGGGTAAGTGGCTACACCTTC	CAWEVGVSGYTF
13	TRBV6-5	.	TRBJ1-1	.	TGTGCCACCCACCGGGTGGTAGACACTGAAGCTTTCTTT	CATHRVVDTEAFF
13	TRBV30	TRBD2	TRBJ2-7	.	TGTGCCTGGACGGGCGGGAGCGGGTACGAGCAGTACTTC	CAWTGGSGYEQYF
17	TRBV4-1	.	TRBJ1-2	.	TGCGCCAGCAGCCAAGATTTGTTAACGGCTACACAGGGTGGCTACACCTTC	CASSQDLLTATQGGYTF
14	TRBV21-1	.	TRBJ2-7	.	TGTGCCACCCTCGGGACTAGCGGTACCTACGAGCAGTACTTC	CATLGTSGTYEQYF
14	TRBV10-1	.	TRBJ2-7	.	TGCGCCAGCAGTGATGGGGACACTCCCTACGAGCAGTACTTC	CASSDGDTPYEQYF
15	TRBV5-4	.	TRBJ2-3	.	TGTGCCAGCAGCCCCTCCACCACAGGGACAGATACGCAGTATTTT	CASSPSTTGTDTQYF
14	TRBV4-3	.	TRBJ2-2	.	TGCGCCAGCAGCCAAGTTCTCGGCACCGGGGAGCTGTTTTTT	CASSQVLGTGELFF
14	TRBV6-2/TRBV6-3	.	TRBJ1-1	.	TGTGCCAGCAGTATCCAGGGTAGTTACACTGAAGCTTTCTTT	CASSIQGSYTEAFF
13	TRBV7-9	.	TRBJ2-7	.	TGTGCCAGCAGCCGGGACTCCCCCTACGAGCAGTACTTC	CASSRDSPYEQYF
15	TRBV5-4	TRBD2	TRBJ2-7	.	TGTGCCAGCAGTTCTGGACTAGCGGCTCCCTACGAGCAGTACTTC	CASSSGLAAPYEQYF
14	TRBV28	.	TRBJ1-1	.	TGTGCCAGCAGTATCCATGGGGCCTGGGCTGAAGCTTTCTTT	CASSIHGAWAEAFF
14	TRBV28	TRBD1	TRBJ2-5	.	TGTGCCAGCAGTCCTGGACAGGGTGTGAAGACCCAGTACTTC	CASSPGQGVKTQYF
14	TRBV6-6	TRBD1	TRBJ1-5	.	TGTGCCAGCAGGCGACAGGGGAACAATCAGCCCCAGCATTTT	CASRRQGNNQPQHF
12	TRBV29-1	.	TRBJ2-5	.	TGCAGCGGAGGGGGGGCTGAAGAGACCCAGTACTTC	CSGGGAEETQYF
15	TRBV7-8	TRBD1	TRBJ1-2	once	TGTGCCAGCAGCTCCATGGGGGACAGGGTCTATGGCTACACCTTC	CASSSMGDRVYGYTF
13	TRBV4-2	.	TRBJ1-1	medium-sized	TGTGCCAGCAGCTCTACAGAGAACACTGAAGCTTTCTTT	CASSSTENTEAFF
14	TRBV2	.	TRBJ1-5	.	TGTGCCAGCAGTGAAGGGGCTCGGAATCAGCCCCAGCATTTT	CASSEGARNQPQHF
14	TRBV7-9	TRBD1	TRBJ2-5	.	TGTGCCAGCAGCTTACCGACAGGGAAAGAGACCCAGTACTTC	CASSLPTGKETQYF
12	TRBV7-3	.	TRBJ2-1	few	TGTGCCAGCAGCTCCGGCTACAATGAGCAGTTCTTC	CASSSGYNEQFF
17	TRBV24-1	TRBD1	TRBJ2-7	.	TGTGCCACCAGTGATTTGCATGCCCGAGACAGGGTCTACGAGCAGTACTTC	CATSDLHARDRVYEQYF
15	TRBV6-2/TRBV6-3	.	TRBJ1-1	.	TGTGCCAGCAGTTACCGGGGATCGCAGTGGACTGAAGCTTTCTTT	CASSYRGSQWTEAFF
14	TRBV6-5	TRBD1	TRBJ1-1	.	TGTGCCAGCAGTTACCAGACAGGGGCCACTGAAGCTTTCTTT	CASSYQTGATEAFF
14	TRBV9	TRBD2	TRBJ2-7	.	TGTGCCAGCAGCGTAGCTGGGGGGGGCTACGAGCAGTACTTC	CASSVAGGGYEQYF
14	TRBV18	.	TRBJ1-1	once	TGTGCCACCTCGGAAGGGGGAGGGCTCACTGAAGCTTTCTTT	CATSEGGGLTEAFF
14	TRBV27	TRBD1	TRBJ1-2	.	TGTGCCAGCAGTTCGGGAGACAGGGGACGTGGCTACACCTTC	CASSSGDRGRGYTF